The 30 T cell receptor beta chains given below trace back to one sample, sequenced in a study of blood T cell repertoires in COVID-19. TCRdb keeps only in-frame clones here, not all; method: immunoSEQ multiplex PCR. Of roughly 300,000 clones in the sample, around 90% were seen once. Sequenced sample: peripheral blood. These receptors were taken from a woman under 40 with COVID-19, enrolled during active disease.

V is TRBV28 and J is TRBJ1-2; no clear D gene. The length of the CDR3 is 16 residues. V was cut by 2 bases and J by 2 bases, with 15 bases left in between. Germline-derived CDR1 and CDR2 are MDHEN and SYDVKM. CDR3 nucleotide sequence: TGTGCCAGCAGTTTAGCCCAAATCCAGATGAACTATGGCTACACCTTC. Protein sequence: CASSLAQIQMNYGYTF.

This clone appeared a few times. The rearrangement uses TRBV12-5 and TRBJ1-1; D gene unclear. V was shortened by 0 bases and J by 1 base, with 9 bases between the two germline ends. CDR1 is LGHNT and CDR2 is FRNRAP in the germline V gene. CDR3 size: 15 residues. Here the CDR3 DNA reads TGTGCTAGTGGTTTGGTAGTATCGGGGAACACTGAAGCTTTCTTT. This translates into CASGLVVSGNTEAFF. The entire variable domain, with the rest obtained from reference TRBV12-5 and TRBJ1-1, is as follows: DARVTQTPRHKVTEMGQEVTMRCQPILGHNTVFWYRQTMMQGLELLAYFRNRAPLDDSGMPKDRFSAEMPDATLATLKIQPSEPRDSAVYFCASGLVVSGNTEAFFGQGTRLTVV.

This sequence joins TRBV5-4 and TRBJ2-3; a weak D match, TRBD2 (6 bases). Germline V CDR1 and CDR2: SGHNT, YYREEE (reference sequence). Trimming cost V 3 bases and J 3 bases, with 14 bases left between them. The CDR3 runs to 15 residues. This chain's CDR3 is CASSSTGARTDTQYF. As DNA, the CDR3 is TGTGCCAGCAGCTCAACGGGAGCCAGGACAGATACGCAGTATTTT.

This clone was observed once. The V gene is TRBV6-5, the J gene TRBJ2-1; D ambiguous. CDR1 and CDR2 (germline): MNHEY, SVGAGI. The CDR3 has 16 amino acids. Trimming took off 0 bases at V and 6 bases at J, with 15 bases between the two ends. The CDR3 loop is CASSYSIAEPTNEQFF. As DNA, the CDR3 is TGTGCCAGCAGTTACTCGATTGCGGAGCCCACCAATGAGCAGTTCTTC.

For this clone: This CDR3 is also generated by other DNA sequences in the sample. This chain uses TRBV9 with TRBJ1-1; 9 positions agree with TRBD1. The junction had 2 bases not matched to a gene; V was cut back by 3 bases and J by 2 bases. The CDR3 extends over 14 amino acids. Germline V CDR1 and CDR2: SGDLS, YYNGEE. CDR3 in amino acids: CASSATGGNTEAFF. DNA of the CDR3: TGTGCCAGCAGCGCAACAGGGGGCAACACTGAAGCTTTCTTT.

The chain couples TRBV4-3 to TRBJ2-1; D unclear. The CDR3 is 14 residues long. The germline gives CDR1 LGHNA, CDR2 YSLEER. V was shortened by 0 bases and J by 9 bases, with 12 bases between the two germline ends. In DNA, the CDR3 is TGCGCCAGCAGCCAAGATCCCGGGTTGGGTGAGCAGTTCTTC. Translation: CASSQDPGLGEQFF.

The genes are TRBV6-5 and TRBJ2-7; 9 bases map to TRBD2. The CDR3 spans 14 residues. Per germline, CDR1 MNHEY and CDR2 SVGAGI. V was clipped by 10 bases and J by 1 base; unmatched bases: 8. DNA of the CDR3: TGTGCCATCCTTAGCGGGAGAGGGTCCTACGAGCAGTACTTC. This codes for CAILSGRGSYEQYF.

This clone is a singleton in its sample. The genes are TRBV28 and TRBJ2-1, with 9 bases lining up with TRBD1. From germline, CDR1 is MDHEN and CDR2 SYDVKM. V lost 7 bases to trimming and J lost 11 bases; unmatched junction nucleotides: 9. CDR3 size: 13 residues. CDR3 sequence reads: CASTLGDRAKQFF. The CDR3 DNA is TGTGCCAGCACCCTTGGGGACAGGGCGAAGCAGTTCTTC.

This sequence joins TRBV6-4 and TRBJ2-1, with TRBD2 matching 12 bases. The ends lost 2 bases at V and 7 bases at J; junction bases unmatched: 0. The CDR3 is 14 amino acids. CDR1 and CDR2 (germline): MRHNA, SNTAGT. This chain's CDR3 is CASSDGTSGNEQFF. CDR3 coding DNA: TGTGCCAGCAGTGACGGGACTAGCGGGAATGAGCAGTTCTTC.

This chain links TRBV7-9 with TRBJ2-1; 11 bases are a match to TRBD2. The CDR3 loop spans 18 amino acids. The trim removed 3 bases at V and 4 bases at J, leaving 11 bases unmatched. Germline V gene sequence: CDR1 SEHNR, CDR2 FQNEAQ (reference sequence). The CDR3 DNA reads TGTGCCAGCAGCTTGGGACTAGCGGACGGAGGGTCTTACAATGAGCAGTTCTTC. The encoded protein is CASSLGLADGGSYNEQFF. The full variable domain, rest sourced from reference TRBV7-9 and TRBJ2-1, is DTGVSQNPRHKITKRGQNVTFRCDPISEHNRLYWYRQTLGQGPEFLTYFQNEAQLEKSRLLSDRFSAERPKGSFSTLEIQRTEQGDSAMYLCASSLGLADGGSYNEQFFGPGTRLTVL.

The chain is built from TRBV18 and TRBJ1-4; a weak D match, TRBD1 (5 bases). Trimming removed 2 bases from V and 5 bases from J, with 9 bases in between. The CDR3 sequence is 14 residues long. Germline V gives CDR1 KGHSH, CDR2 LQKENI. CDR3 bases: TGTGCCAGCTCACCAGCGGGGGGGAATGAAAAACTGTTTTTT. This codes for CASSPAGGNEKLFF.

The chain joins TRBV7-9 to TRBJ2-1, with a possible D match to TRBD2 (6 bases). The CDR3 has 15 residues. Per the germline V gene, CDR1 is SEHNR and CDR2 is FQNEAQ (reference sequence). Trimming shortened V by 5 bases and J by 5 bases, and 16 bases separated the two germline ends. CDR3 nucleotides: TGTGCCAGCAGCCTTAGCGGTGGCAAGGACAATGAGCAGTTCTTC. As protein: CASSLSGGKDNEQFF.

This clone was recorded only once. The chain combines TRBV5-5 with TRBJ1-5; tentatively, D is TRBD1 (6 bases). Germline CDR1 SGHKS, CDR2 YYEKEE (reference sequence). This CDR3 has 19 amino acids. V was clipped by 3 bases and J by 4 bases, with 26 bases between them. In DNA, the CDR3 is TGTGCCAGCAGCTCGAAACCTTTCGACAGGCTGCTAGCAAATCAGCCCCAGCATTTT. It yields the protein CASSSKPFDRLLANQPQHF.

V is TRBV28 and J is TRBJ2-2; 9 bases agree with TRBD2. The CDR3 consists of 17 residues. Trimming cost V 6 bases and J 4 bases; bases outside gene matches: 12. CDR1 is MDHEN, CDR2 SYDVKM, per germline. The CDR3 loop is CASRFGLAGSVTGELFF. The DNA for the CDR3 is TGTGCCAGCAGGTTTGGCCTAGCGGGATCGGTCACCGGGGAGCTGTTTTTT.

The J gene is TRBJ1-2, the V gene TRBV6-5; D might be TRBD1 (6 bases). CDR3 length: 15 residues. Germline CDR1 MNHEY, CDR2 SVGAGI. The ends were cut back, 4 bases at V and 4 bases at J, with 16 bases in the middle. CDR3 region: CASSLGGGSLYGYTF. CDR3 bases: TGTGCCAGCAGTTTAGGGGGGGGCTCCCTCTATGGCTACACCTTC.

The J gene is TRBJ1-5, the V gene TRBV6-5, with D unresolved. Germline assignment: CDR1 MNHEY and CDR2 SVGAGI. The CDR3 extends over 15 amino acids. Trimming pared 6 bases from V and 2 bases from J, leaving 14 bases between. The CDR3, as DNA: TGTGCCAGCAGCCCCCTTGCAGTACGCAATCAGCCCCAGCATTTT. Its translation: CASSPLAVRNQPQHF.

A few counts support this clone. The rearrangement joins TRBV11-3 to TRBJ2-7, with TRBD2 matching 7 bases. In germline, CDR1 is SGHNT, CDR2 YENEEA. This CDR3 region has 13 residues. Trimming removed 5 bases from V and 2 bases from J; junction bases left unmatched: 3. As DNA, the CDR3 is TGTGCCAGCAGCAGCGGGACTGCCTACGAGCAGTACTTC. Translating gives CASSSGTAYEQYF.

This chain uses TRBV6-5 with TRBJ2-7; D unclear. Trimming pared 6 bases from V and 6 bases from J, leaving 12 bases between. CDR1 MNHEY and CDR2 SVGAGI come from the germline V gene. The CDR3 runs 12 residues. Here the CDR3 reads CASSLDNFEQYF. The CDR3 DNA sequence: TGTGCCAGCAGCCTCGACAATTTCGAGCAGTACTTC.

The J gene is TRBJ2-1, the V gene TRBV14; TRBD1 aligns across 7 bases. V lost 4 bases to trimming and J lost 6 bases; unmatched junction nucleotides: 6. CDR3 size: 14 residues. Germline V CDR1 and CDR2: SGHDN, FVKESK. The CDR3 loop is CASSPGTVSNEQFF. For the CDR3, the DNA is TGTGCCAGCAGCCCGGGGACAGTCTCCAATGAGCAGTTCTTC.

This chain uses TRBV5-8 with TRBJ1-2; a possible D gene is TRBD1 (6 bases). Germline V gene data show CDR1 as SGHTS and CDR2 as YDEGEE. V lost 4 bases and J 4 bases, leaving 17 bases between the germline ends. This CDR3 spans 15 amino acids. The CDR3: CASSQGQNVIYGYTF. The CDR3 nucleotides read TGTGCCAGCAGCCAAGGACAGAATGTAATCTATGGCTACACCTTC.

V gene TRBV2 combines with J gene TRBJ1-1; no clear D gene. Deletions cut 8 bases from V and 0 bases from J, with 10 bases between. CDR1 is SNHLY and CDR2 is FYNNEI in the germline V gene. The CDR3 is 13 amino acids. The CDR3 loop reads CASGSGLNTEAFF. DNA for the CDR3: TGTGCCAGCGGGAGTGGGCTGAACACTGAAGCTTTCTTT.

This rearrangement joins TRBV30 to TRBJ1-6; 8 nucleotides agree with TRBD1. V dropped 1 base and J dropped 6; count of bases not matched to a gene: 8. The CDR3 extends over 16 amino acids. The germline gives CDR1 GTSNPN, CDR2 SVGIG (reference sequence). The CDR3 region has the DNA TGTGCCTGGAGTGATAGGACAGGGAGTAGTAATTCACCCCTCCACTTT. Translating gives CAWSDRTGSSNSPLHF.

The chain carries TRBV12-3 or TRBV12-4 and TRBJ1-2; maybe TRBD1 (6 bases). The germline V and J ends were trimmed by 7 bases and 4 bases, with 10 bases remaining between them. This CDR3 is built from 12 residues. This chain's CDR3 is CASNKGVYGYTF. For the CDR3, the DNA is TGTGCCAGCAACAAGGGGGTCTATGGCTACACCTTC.

The V and J genes are TRBV6-4 and TRBJ1-1, with TRBD1 matching over 7 bases. There are 19 residues in the CDR3. The V segment lost 4 bases and the J segment 3 bases; nucleotides outside the gene matches: 20. The germline CDR1 and CDR2 sequences are MRHNA and SNTAGT. CDR3 coding DNA: TGTGCCAGCAGTGTGTCATCTTCCCAGACTGCCCAGGGGGACACTGAAGCTTTCTTT. Its protein product is CASSVSSSQTAQGDTEAFF.

The chain combines TRBV7-3 with TRBJ1-1; 9 bases align to TRBD1. The CDR3 totals 14 residues. Germline-derived CDR1 and CDR2 are SGHTA and FQGTGA. With 5 bases clipped from V and 6 bases from J, the junction kept 7 bases outside the gene matches. This CDR3 is CASSPMGQGSEAFF. CDR3 in DNA: TGTGCCAGCAGCCCTATGGGACAGGGCTCTGAAGCTTTCTTT.

This chain links TRBV7-8 with TRBJ1-2, with a possible D match to TRBD1 (5 bases). The germline V gene encodes CDR1 SGHVS and CDR2 FQNEAQ. This CDR3 is built from 14 residues. V shed 0 bases and J shed 7 bases, with 12 bases lying between them. This chain's CDR3 is CASSLAQGSGGYTF. The CDR3 coding sequence is TGTGCCAGCAGCTTAGCCCAGGGATCCGGTGGCTACACCTTC.

This clone was recorded only once. The V call is TRBV3-1 (or the pseudogene TRBV3-2), the J call TRBJ1-2, with D possibly TRBD1 on 6 matching bases. The CDR3 is 13 residues long. Trimming left V 3 bases short and J 5 bases short, with 10 bases between. Germline assignment: CDR1 LGHDT and CDR2 YNNKEL (reference sequence). CDR3: CASSQGQWYGYTF. The CDR3, as DNA: TGTGCCAGCAGCCAGGGACAATGGTATGGCTACACCTTC.

The chain carries TRBV28 and TRBJ1-1; D might be TRBD1 (5 bases). Germline CDR1 reads MDHEN; CDR2 reads SYDVKM. Trimming took off 8 bases at V and 9 bases at J, with 13 bases between the two ends. This CDR3 spans 11 amino acids. CDR3 amino acids: CASLFQGKAFF. CDR3 coding DNA: TGTGCCAGCCTTTTTCAGGGAAAAGCTTTCTTT.

The chain employs TRBV7-2 and TRBJ1-2, with 7 bases fitting TRBD1. The V segment lost 4 bases and the J segment 4 bases; nucleotides outside the gene matches: 3. Per the germline V gene, CDR1 is SGHTA and CDR2 is FQGNSA. The CDR3 sequence is 13 residues long. This CDR3 is CASSSDRIYGYTF. The CDR3 bases are TGTGCCAGCAGCTCGGACAGGATCTATGGCTACACCTTC. The entire variable domain, with the rest obtained from reference TRBV7-2 and TRBJ1-2, is as follows: GAGVSQSPSNKVTEKGKDVELRCDPISGHTALYWYRQSLGQGLEFLIYFQGNSAPDKSGLPSDRFSAERTGGSVSTLTIQRTQQEDSAVYLCASSSDRIYGYTFGSGTRLTVV.

V gene TRBV4-1 combines with J gene TRBJ2-7; possibly TRBD2 for D (6 bases). V gave up 4 bases and J gave up 2 bases, with 18 bases separating them. This CDR3 is built from 16 residues. Germline V gives CDR1 MGHRA, CDR2 YSYEKL. The CDR3 region is CASSPNAGGGTYEQYF. CDR3 nucleotide sequence: TGCGCCAGCAGCCCCAACGCCGGCGGAGGGACCTACGAGCAGTACTTC.